Listed below are T cell receptor beta chains from one sample, sequenced in a study of cytomegalovirus exposure and HLA in healthy donors. Libraries were prepared by immunoSEQ multiplex PCR; TCRdb keeps only in-frame clonotypes and omits some of them. The sample records about 98,000 clones, roughly 70% being singletons. Sequenced sample: PBMCs. These receptors all come from a man over 45 in good health and CMV-seronegative. Each CDR3 is given with its conserved first and last residue.

j_gene: TRBJ1-1
v_gene: TRBV2
CDR3aa: CASSLQGAFRAFF

j_gene: TRBJ2-7
v_gene: TRBV28
CDR3aa: CASSWRSGQGAHEQYF

j_gene: TRBJ2-7
v_gene: TRBV28
CDR3aa: CASQGLAGGSYEQYF

j_gene: TRBJ2-5
v_gene: TRBV28
CDR3aa: CASAEGQETQYF

j_gene: TRBJ1-5
v_gene: TRBV6-1
CDR3aa: CASSPTGGPNQPQHF

j_gene: TRBJ1-2
v_gene: TRBV30
CDR3aa: CALAGGTAYGCTF

j_gene: TRBJ2-1
v_gene: TRBV7-3
CDR3aa: CASSQIAGVYNEQFF

j_gene: TRBJ2-3
v_gene: TRBV27
CDR3aa: CASRPRTSGPTDTQYF

j_gene: TRBJ2-3
v_gene: TRBV10-3
CDR3aa: CAISEGGRAKDTQYF

j_gene: TRBJ2-7
v_gene: TRBV7-6
CDR3aa: CASSFGGRGAYEQYF

j_gene: TRBJ1-2
v_gene: TRBV18
CDR3aa: CASSPPQGNYGYTF

j_gene: TRBJ1-5
v_gene: TRBV28
CDR3aa: CASSLTGQLSNQPQHF

j_gene: TRBJ1-5
v_gene: TRBV6-5
CDR3aa: CASSSTKDQPQHF

j_gene: TRBJ2-7
v_gene: TRBV11-2
CDR3aa: CASSTLRAPSSYEQYF

j_gene: TRBJ1-6
v_gene: TRBV27
CDR3aa: CASSSRTGTYNSPLHF

j_gene: TRBJ2-6
v_gene: TRBV13
CDR3aa: CASSLEGPGAVSGANVLTF

j_gene: TRBJ2-5
v_gene: TRBV18
CDR3aa: CASSPREGGRETQYF

j_gene: TRBJ2-7
v_gene: TRBV13
CDR3aa: CASSLTRTYEQYF

j_gene: TRBJ2-3
v_gene: TRBV7-2
CDR3aa: CASSLISGGAERDTQYF

j_gene: TRBJ1-4
v_gene: TRBV5-1
CDR3aa: CASSYGTVNEKLFF

j_gene: TRBJ2-5
v_gene: TRBV7-3
CDR3aa: CASSPIGTSGIRLETQYF

j_gene: TRBJ2-2
v_gene: TRBV6-6
CDR3aa: CASSPDRDAGELFF

j_gene: TRBJ1-1
v_gene: TRBV4-1
CDR3aa: CASSQAGGDTEAFF

j_gene: TRBJ2-3
v_gene: TRBV14
CDR3aa: CASSRGQRTDTQYF

j_gene: TRBJ2-7
v_gene: TRBV2
CDR3aa: CASSVQGEQYF

j_gene: TRBJ1-2
v_gene: TRBV6-6
CDR3aa: CASSYLTGGGGYTF

j_gene: TRBJ2-1
v_gene: TRBV21-1
CDR3aa: CASGSNWRALGKFF

j_gene: TRBJ1-1
v_gene: TRBV6-1
CDR3aa: CASTNGQGVGEAFF

j_gene: TRBJ2-7
v_gene: TRBV5-1
CDR3aa: CASSSGTSGGTQYF

j_gene: TRBJ2-1
v_gene: TRBV30
CDR3aa: CAFGSGAYNEQFF

j_gene: TRBJ1-2
v_gene: TRBV2
CDR3aa: CASSERRGGYTF

j_gene: TRBJ1-2
v_gene: TRBV30
CDR3aa: CAWGAGGGNYGYTF

j_gene: TRBJ2-2
v_gene: TRBV7-9
CDR3aa: CASSLVTGNAGELFF

j_gene: TRBJ2-5
v_gene: TRBV5-4
CDR3aa: CASSPEQLGSETQYF

j_gene: TRBJ2-5
v_gene: TRBV6-1
CDR3aa: CASSPRRQGMETQYF

j_gene: TRBJ2-5
v_gene: TRBV10-2
CDR3aa: CASSDLVADSQETQYF

j_gene: TRBJ1-3
v_gene: TRBV11-2
CDR3aa: CASSFPGTVPLNTIYF

j_gene: TRBJ2-7
v_gene: TRBV4-3
CDR3aa: CASSQGGTASYEQYF

j_gene: TRBJ1-4
v_gene: TRBV7-9
CDR3aa: CASSGGQGAFKTNEKLFF

j_gene: TRBJ2-3
v_gene: TRBV6-5
CDR3aa: CASSYQGPALGTQYF

j_gene: TRBJ2-5
v_gene: TRBV13
CDR3aa: CASSSGRRGGWETQYF

j_gene: TRBJ1-6
v_gene: TRBV5-1
CDR3aa: CASRNGQGYNSPLHF

j_gene: TRBJ2-7
v_gene: TRBV5-1
CDR3aa: CASSLEGGSSYEQYF

j_gene: TRBJ2-2
v_gene: TRBV28
CDR3aa: CASSQRGLAGELFF

j_gene: NA
v_gene: TRBV27
CDR3aa: CASSVRLSSPYEQYF

j_gene: TRBJ1-5
v_gene: TRBV5-5
CDR3aa: CASSFRGNQPQHF

j_gene: TRBJ2-1
v_gene: TRBV7-9
CDR3aa: CSSSLPLGGGENEQFF

j_gene: TRBJ2-3
v_gene: TRBV6-4
CDR3aa: CASSQTGSTGADTQYF

j_gene: TRBJ2-1
v_gene: TRBV6-1
CDR3aa: CASSRQGGNEQFF